The present TCR beta chain was sequenced within a study of T cells expressing NK-cell markers. Study background: Sorted CD3+CD56-NKG2C+, CD3+CD56+NKG2C- and CD3+CD56+NKG2C+ T cells were the source of the TCR beta repertoires. Seven HCMV-seropositive donors and one seronegative donor made up the eight sequenced donors.

Study-level points and caveats: Whether expanded NKG2C+ T cell clones recognized HCMV stayed uncertain. Each of over 5 donors carried dominant NKG2C+ clonotypes accounting for about 1.0-8% of CD8+ T cells.

This clonotype is called medium-sized (0.01 to 0.1%) based on its frequency. Its specificity is unknown. TCRdb reanalyzed the 5' RACE reads and collapses them to one entry per CDR3 protein, without DNA. The sample includes roughly 3,200 distinct CDR3 sequences. This receptor was obtained from a woman under 30 in good health. Material: blood T cells: a sorted CD56 or NKG2C T cell subset, CD4+ or CD8+ T cells, or bulk PBMC T cells (not recorded which).

The CDR3 region is CASSLAETDTQYF. V usage is TRBV6-2 or TRBV6-3 and J usage is TRBJ2-3. The CDR3 contains 13 residues. CDR1 and CDR2 from the germline V gene are MNHEY and SVGEGT.